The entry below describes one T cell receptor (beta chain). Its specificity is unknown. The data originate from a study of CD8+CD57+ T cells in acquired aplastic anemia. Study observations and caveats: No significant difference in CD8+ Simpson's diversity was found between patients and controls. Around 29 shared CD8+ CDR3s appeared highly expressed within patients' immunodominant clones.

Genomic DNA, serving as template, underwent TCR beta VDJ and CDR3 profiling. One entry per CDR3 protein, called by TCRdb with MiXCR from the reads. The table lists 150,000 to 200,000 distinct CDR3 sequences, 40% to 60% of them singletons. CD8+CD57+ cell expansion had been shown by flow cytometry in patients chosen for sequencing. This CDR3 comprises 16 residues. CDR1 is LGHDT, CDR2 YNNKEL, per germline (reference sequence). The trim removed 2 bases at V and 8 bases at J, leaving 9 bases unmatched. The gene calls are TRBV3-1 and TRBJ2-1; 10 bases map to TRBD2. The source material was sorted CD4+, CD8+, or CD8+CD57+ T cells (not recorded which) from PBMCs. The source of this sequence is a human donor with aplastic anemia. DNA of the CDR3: TGTGCCAGCAGCCAACTAGCGGGAGAGTCCTTCGATGAGCAGTTCTTC. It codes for CASSQLAGESFDEQFF.